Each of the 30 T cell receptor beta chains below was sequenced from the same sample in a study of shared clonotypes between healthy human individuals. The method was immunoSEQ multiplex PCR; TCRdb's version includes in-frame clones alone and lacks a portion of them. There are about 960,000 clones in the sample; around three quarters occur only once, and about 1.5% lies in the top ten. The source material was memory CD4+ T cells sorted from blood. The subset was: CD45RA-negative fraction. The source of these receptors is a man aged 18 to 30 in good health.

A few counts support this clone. CDR3 sequence: CASSSTGREAQYF. The CDR3 DNA reads TGTGCCAGCAGCTCCACGGGAAGGGAGGCGCAGTATTTT. This chain joins TRBV5-5 and TRBJ2-3, with a weak D call TRBD2 (6 bases). This CDR3 region has 13 residues. Trimming pared 3 bases from V and 10 bases from J, leaving 15 bases between. The germline gives CDR1 SGHKS, CDR2 YYEKEE (reference sequence).

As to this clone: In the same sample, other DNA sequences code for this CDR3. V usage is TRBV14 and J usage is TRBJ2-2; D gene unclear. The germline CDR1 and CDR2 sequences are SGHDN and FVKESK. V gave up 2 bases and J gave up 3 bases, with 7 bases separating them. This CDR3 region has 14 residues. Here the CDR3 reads CASSQSRYTGELFF. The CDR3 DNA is TGTGCCAGCAGCCAATCCAGATACACCGGGGAGCTGTTTTTT.

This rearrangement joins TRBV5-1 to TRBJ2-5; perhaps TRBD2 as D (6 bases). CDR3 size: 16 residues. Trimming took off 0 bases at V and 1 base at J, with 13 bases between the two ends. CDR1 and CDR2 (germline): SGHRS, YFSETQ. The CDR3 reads CASSLAASGSQETQYF. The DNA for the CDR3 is TGCGCCAGCAGCTTGGCCGCGAGCGGGTCCCAAGAGACCCAGTACTTC.

CDR3 region: CASSYSEDTTDTQYF. CDR3 sequence (DNA): TGTGCCAGCAGTTACTCGGAGGACACCACAGATACGCAGTATTTT. The rearrangement uses TRBV6-5 and TRBJ2-3; D tentatively reads TRBD1 or TRBD2 (5 bases each). Looked up from germline, CDR1 is MNHEY and CDR2 is SVGAGI. CDR3 size: 15 residues. Trimming took off 0 bases at V and 2 bases at J, with 9 bases between the two ends.

The CDR3 DNA follows: TGCGCCAGCAGCCAAGGGACCGGGAATTATTCACCCCTCCACTTT. Its translation is CASSQGTGNYSPLHF. The chain uses TRBV4-1 and TRBJ1-6; D is uncertain. CDR3 length equals 15 residues. The germline V gene encodes CDR1 MGHRA and CDR2 YSYEKL. The ends were cut back, 1 base at V and 8 bases at J, with 12 bases in the middle.

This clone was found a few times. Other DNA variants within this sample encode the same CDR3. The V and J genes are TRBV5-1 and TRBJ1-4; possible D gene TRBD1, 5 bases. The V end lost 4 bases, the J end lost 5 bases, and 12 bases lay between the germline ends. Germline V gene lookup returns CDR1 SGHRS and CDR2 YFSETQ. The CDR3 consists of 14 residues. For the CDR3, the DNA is TGCGCCAGCAGCACGGGACGGGTGAATGAAAAACTGTTTTTT. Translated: CASSTGRVNEKLFF.

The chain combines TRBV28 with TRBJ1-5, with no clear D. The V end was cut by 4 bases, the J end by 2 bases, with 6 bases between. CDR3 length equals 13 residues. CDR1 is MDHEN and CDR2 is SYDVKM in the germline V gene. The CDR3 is CASSYAGNQPQHF. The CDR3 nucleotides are TGTGCCAGCAGTTATGCCGGCAATCAGCCCCAGCATTTT. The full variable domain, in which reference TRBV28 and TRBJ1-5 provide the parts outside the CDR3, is DVKVTQSSRYLVKRTGEKVFLECVQDMDHENMFWYRQDPGLGLRLIYFSYDVKMKEKGDIPEGYSVSREKKERFSLILESASTNQTSMYLCASSYAGNQPQHFGDGTRLSIL.

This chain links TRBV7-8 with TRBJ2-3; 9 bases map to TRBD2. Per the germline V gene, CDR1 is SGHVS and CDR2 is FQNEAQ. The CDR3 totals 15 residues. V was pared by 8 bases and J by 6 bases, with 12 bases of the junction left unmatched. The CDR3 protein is CASGGQTSGPDTQYF. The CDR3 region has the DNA TGTGCCAGCGGGGGCCAGACTAGCGGCCCCGATACGCAGTATTTT.

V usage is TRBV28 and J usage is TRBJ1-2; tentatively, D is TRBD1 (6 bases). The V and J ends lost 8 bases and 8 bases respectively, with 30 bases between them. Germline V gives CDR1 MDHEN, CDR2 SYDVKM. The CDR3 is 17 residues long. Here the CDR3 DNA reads TGTGCCAGCCTCAGCATGATGGGGGCGGGGTTGGTCGCGGGCTACACCTTC. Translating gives CASLSMMGAGLVAGYTF.

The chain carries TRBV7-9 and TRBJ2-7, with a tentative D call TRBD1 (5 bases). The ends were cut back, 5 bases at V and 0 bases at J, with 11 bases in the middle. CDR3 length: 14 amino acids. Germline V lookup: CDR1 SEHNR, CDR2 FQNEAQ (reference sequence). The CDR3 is CASSPTTVSYEQYF. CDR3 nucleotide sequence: TGTGCCAGCAGCCCCACGACAGTCTCCTACGAGCAGTACTTC.

CDR3 nucleotide sequence: TGTGCCAGCAGAGGCGACAGGGCGAACACTGAAGCTTTCTTT. Translation gives CASRGDRANTEAFF. The chain uses TRBV28 and TRBJ1-1, with TRBD1 matching over 7 bases. J was trimmed by 1 base and V by 6 bases; bases with no gene match: 5. There are 14 residues in the CDR3. Germline V gene lookup returns CDR1 MDHEN and CDR2 SYDVKM. Looking up the rest from reference TRBV28 and TRBJ1-1 gives the full variable domain: DVKVTQSSRYLVKRTGEKVFLECVQDMDHENMFWYRQDPGLGLRLIYFSYDVKMKEKGDIPEGYSVSREKKERFSLILESASTNQTSMYLCASRGDRANTEAFFGQGTRLTVV.

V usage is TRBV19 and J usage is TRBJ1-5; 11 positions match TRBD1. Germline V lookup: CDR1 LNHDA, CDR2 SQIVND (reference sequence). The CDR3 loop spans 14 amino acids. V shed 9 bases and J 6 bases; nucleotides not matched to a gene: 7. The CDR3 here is CASSGTGGFQPQHF. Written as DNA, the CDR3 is TGTGCCAGCAGTGGGACAGGGGGTTTTCAGCCCCAGCATTTT.

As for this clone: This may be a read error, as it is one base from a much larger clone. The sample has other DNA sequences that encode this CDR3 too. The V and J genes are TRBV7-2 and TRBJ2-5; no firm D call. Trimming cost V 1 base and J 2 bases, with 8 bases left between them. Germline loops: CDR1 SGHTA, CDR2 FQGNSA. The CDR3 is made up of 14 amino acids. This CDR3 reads CASSLGQIQETQYF. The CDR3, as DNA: TGTGCCAGCAGCTTAGGGCAGATTCAAGAGACCCAGTACTTC. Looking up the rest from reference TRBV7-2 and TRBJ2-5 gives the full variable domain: GAGVSQSPSNKVTEKGKDVELRCDPISGHTALYWYRQSLGQGLEFLIYFQGNSAPDKSGLPSDRFSAERTGGSVSTLTIQRTQQEDSAVYLCASSLGQIQETQYFGPGTRLLVL.

The CDR3 DNA reads TGCGCCAGCAGGACAGGGGTTGGAAACACCATATATTTT. Residues: CASRTGVGNTIYF. The chain is built from TRBV5-1 and TRBJ1-3, with TRBD1 matching over 8 bases. Germline assignment: CDR1 SGHRS and CDR2 YFSETQ. The CDR3 contains 13 residues. V shed 5 bases, J shed 3 bases, and the junction held 1 base outside the gene matches.

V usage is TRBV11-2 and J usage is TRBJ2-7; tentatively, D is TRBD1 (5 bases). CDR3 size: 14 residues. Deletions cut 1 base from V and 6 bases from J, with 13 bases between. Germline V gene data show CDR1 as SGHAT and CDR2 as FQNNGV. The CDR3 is CASSLAPGPFEQYF. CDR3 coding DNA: TGTGCCAGCAGCTTAGCCCCAGGGCCATTCGAGCAGTACTTC. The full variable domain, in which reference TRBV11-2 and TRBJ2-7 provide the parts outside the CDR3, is EAGVAQSPRYKIIEKRQSVAFWCNPISGHATLYWYQQILGQGPKLLIQFQNNGVVDDSQLPKDRFSAERLKGVDSTLKIQPAKLEDSAVYLCASSLAPGPFEQYFGPGTRLTVT.

CDR3 sequence (DNA): TGTGCCAGCAGGGGCAGGGGATTAGGGCAAGAGACCCAGTACTTC. It translates to CASRGRGLGQETQYF. The chain carries TRBV28 and TRBJ2-5, with D perhaps TRBD1 (6 bases). Between the trimmed V and J ends, which lost 6 bases and 2 bases, there was a span of 16 bases. The CDR3 has 15 residues. CDR1 is MDHEN, CDR2 SYDVKM, per germline.

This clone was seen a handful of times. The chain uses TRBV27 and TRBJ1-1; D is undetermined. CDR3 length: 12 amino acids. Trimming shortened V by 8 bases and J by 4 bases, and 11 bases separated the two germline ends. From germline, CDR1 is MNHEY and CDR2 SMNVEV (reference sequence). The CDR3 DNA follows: TGTGCCAGCCGGAGGGCCACCACTGAAGCTTTCTTT. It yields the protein CASRRATTEAFF.

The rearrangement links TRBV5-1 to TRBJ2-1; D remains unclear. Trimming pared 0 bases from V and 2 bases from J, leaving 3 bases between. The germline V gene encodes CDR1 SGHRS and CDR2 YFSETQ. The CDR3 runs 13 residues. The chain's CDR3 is CASSLVAYNEQFF. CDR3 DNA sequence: TGCGCCAGCAGCTTGGTCGCCTACAATGAGCAGTTCTTC.

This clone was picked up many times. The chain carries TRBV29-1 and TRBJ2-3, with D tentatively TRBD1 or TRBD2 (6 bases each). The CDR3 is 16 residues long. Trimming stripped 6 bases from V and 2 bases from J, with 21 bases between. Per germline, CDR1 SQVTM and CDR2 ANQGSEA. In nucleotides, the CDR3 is TGCAGCGTACACGCCCGGGGGCGGAGGGTCACAGATACGCAGTATTTT. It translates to CSVHARGRRVTDTQYF.

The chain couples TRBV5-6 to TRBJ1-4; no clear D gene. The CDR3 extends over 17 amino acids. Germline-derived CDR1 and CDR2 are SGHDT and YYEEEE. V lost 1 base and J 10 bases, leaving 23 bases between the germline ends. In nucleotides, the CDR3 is TGTGCCAGCAGCTTGTTCCACTCCCCGGAGGACCGTGGAAAACTGTTTTTT. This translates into CASSLFHSPEDRGKLFF.

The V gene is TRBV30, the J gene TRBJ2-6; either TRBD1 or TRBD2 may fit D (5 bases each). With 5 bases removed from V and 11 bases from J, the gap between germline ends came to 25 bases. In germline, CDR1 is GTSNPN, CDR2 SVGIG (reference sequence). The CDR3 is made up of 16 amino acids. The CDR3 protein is CAWCHFSLGDGDVLTF. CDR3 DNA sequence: TGTGCCTGGTGCCACTTTTCGTTGGGGGACGGAGACGTCCTGACTTTC.

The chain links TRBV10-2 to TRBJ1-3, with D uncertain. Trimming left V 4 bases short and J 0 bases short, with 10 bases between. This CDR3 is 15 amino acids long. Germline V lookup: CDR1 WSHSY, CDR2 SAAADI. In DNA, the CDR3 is TGCGCCAGCAGTGTGTTAGGGTTCTCTGGAAACACCATATATTTT. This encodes CASSVLGFSGNTIYF.

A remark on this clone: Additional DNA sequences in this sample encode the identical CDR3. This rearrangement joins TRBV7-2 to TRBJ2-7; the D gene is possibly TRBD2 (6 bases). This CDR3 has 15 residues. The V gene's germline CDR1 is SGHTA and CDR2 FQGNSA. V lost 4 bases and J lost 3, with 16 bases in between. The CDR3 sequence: CASSSSGTVSYEQYF. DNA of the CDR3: TGTGCCAGCAGCTCCTCCGGGACTGTTAGCTACGAGCAGTACTTC.

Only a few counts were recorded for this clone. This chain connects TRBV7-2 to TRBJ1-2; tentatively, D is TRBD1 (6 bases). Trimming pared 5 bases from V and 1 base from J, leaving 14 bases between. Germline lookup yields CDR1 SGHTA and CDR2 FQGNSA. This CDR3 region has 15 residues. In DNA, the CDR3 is TGTGCCAGCAGCCCCCAGGGGTGGGGTAACTATGGCTACACCTTC. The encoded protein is CASSPQGWGNYGYTF.

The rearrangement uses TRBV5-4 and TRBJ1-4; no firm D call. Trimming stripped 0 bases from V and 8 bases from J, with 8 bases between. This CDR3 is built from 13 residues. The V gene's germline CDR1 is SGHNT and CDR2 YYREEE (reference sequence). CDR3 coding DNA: TGTGCCAGCAGCTTGGAAATAGGAGAAAAACTGTTTTTT. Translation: CASSLEIGEKLFF.

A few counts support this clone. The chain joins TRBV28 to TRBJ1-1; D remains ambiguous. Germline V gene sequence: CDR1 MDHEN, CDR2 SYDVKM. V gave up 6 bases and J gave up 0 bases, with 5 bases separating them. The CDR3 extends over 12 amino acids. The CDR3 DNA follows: TGTGCCAGCAGCCCCATGAACACTGAAGCTTTCTTT. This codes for CASSPMNTEAFF.

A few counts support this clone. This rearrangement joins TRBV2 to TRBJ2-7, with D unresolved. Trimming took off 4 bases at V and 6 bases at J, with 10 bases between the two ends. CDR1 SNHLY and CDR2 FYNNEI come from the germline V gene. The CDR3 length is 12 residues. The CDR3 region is CASSGLGREQYF. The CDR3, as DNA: TGTGCCAGCAGTGGCTTAGGGCGCGAGCAGTACTTC.

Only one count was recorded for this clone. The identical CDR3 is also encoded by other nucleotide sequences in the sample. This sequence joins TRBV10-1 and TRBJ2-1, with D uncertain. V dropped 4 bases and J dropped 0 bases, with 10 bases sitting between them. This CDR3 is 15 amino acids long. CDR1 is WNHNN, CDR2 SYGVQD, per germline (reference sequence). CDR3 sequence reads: CASSASRSSYNEQFF. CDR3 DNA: TGCGCCAGCAGTGCCAGCCGATCCTCCTACAATGAGCAGTTCTTC.

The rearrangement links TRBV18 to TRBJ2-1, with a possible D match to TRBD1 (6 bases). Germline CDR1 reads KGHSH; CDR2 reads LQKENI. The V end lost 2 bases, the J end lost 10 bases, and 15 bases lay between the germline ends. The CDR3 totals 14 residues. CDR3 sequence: CASSPESTGPEQFF. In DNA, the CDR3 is TGTGCCAGCTCACCAGAGTCCACAGGGCCCGAGCAGTTCTTC.

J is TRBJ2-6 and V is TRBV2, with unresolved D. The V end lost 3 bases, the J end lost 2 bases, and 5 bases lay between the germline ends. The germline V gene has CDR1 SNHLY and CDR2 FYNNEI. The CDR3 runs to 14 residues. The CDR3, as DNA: TGTGCCAGCAGTGAGGTTCCTGGGGCCAACGTCCTGACTTTC. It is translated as CASSEVPGANVLTF.